This T cell receptor beta chain was recovered during a study of CXCR3-negative and CXCR3-positive naive CD8 T cells. Sorting was done in triplicate for each CD8+ T cell subset (around 300,000 cells each). Cells that were CD45RO-CCR7+CD27+CD95- constituted naive CD8+ T cells. In the case of this clonotype: Its target is unknown.

The length of the CDR3 is 13 residues. CDR1 and CDR2 (germline): LNHDA, SQIVND (reference sequence). The TRB libraries of cDNA were built by UMI-labeled 5' RACE. TCRdb reprocessed the 5' RACE reads, keeping one entry per CDR3 protein, no DNA. The table gives some 130,000 distinct CDR3 sequences; the top ten clones make up about 0.61% of it. Findings of the study overall: CXCR3-expressing naive cells carried TRB CDR3s more hydrophobic than those of CXCR3-negative naive cells. Cryopreservation partially lowered CXCR3 expression, so most assays used fresh PBMCs.

Sequencing used naive CXCR3+ CD8+ T cells from blood. As for subset: CD45RO-CCR7+CD27+CD95- naive CD8+ T cells expressing CXCR3 (TNR3+). The TCR comes from a human donor in good health. Some clones in this sample may be carry-over from other donors' samples. V and J are TRBV19 and TRBJ2-1; TCRdb indicates TRBD1, and absent DNA this call remains unverified. CDR3 protein: CASSILSPVEQFF.